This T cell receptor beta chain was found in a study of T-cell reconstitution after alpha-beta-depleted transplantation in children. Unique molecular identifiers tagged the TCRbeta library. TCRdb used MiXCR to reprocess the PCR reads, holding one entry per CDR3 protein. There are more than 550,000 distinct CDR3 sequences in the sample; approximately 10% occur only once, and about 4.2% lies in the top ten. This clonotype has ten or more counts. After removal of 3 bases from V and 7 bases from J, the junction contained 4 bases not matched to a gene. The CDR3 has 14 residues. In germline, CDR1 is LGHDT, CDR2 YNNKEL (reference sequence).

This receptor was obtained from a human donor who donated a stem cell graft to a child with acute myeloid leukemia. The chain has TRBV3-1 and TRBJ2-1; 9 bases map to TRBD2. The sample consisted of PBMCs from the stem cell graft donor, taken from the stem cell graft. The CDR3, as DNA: TGTGCCAGCAGCCATCGGACTAGCGTGAATGAGCAGTTCTTC. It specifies CASSHRTSVNEQFF.